The clone carrying this T cell receptor beta chain was counted only a few times. The data were obtained in a study of T-cell memory formation after mild COVID-19. As for the study in general: The two donors had largely donor-specific TCR clusters.

TCRdb processed the 5' RACE reads anew with MiXCR; each CDR3 protein has one entry. The sample has hundreds of thousands of distinct CDR3 sequences; more than 20% are singletons. This sequence originates from an adult woman who had mild COVID-19 (a few samples of this study predate the infection). Cell type and time point are not known. Sequenced: PBMCs or a T cell subset sorted from them (not recorded which).

CDR3: CASSPGTAIYGYTF. For the CDR3, the DNA is TGTGCCAGCAGCCCGGGGACAGCTATCTATGGCTACACCTTC. The rearrangement links TRBV7-6 to TRBJ1-2; 7 bases are a match to TRBD1. Germline CDR1 reads SGHVS; CDR2 reads FNYEAQ. V shed 5 bases, J shed 4 bases, and the junction held 7 bases outside the gene matches. This CDR3 contains 14 residues.